This T cell receptor (beta chain) was observed in a study of blood T cell repertoires in COVID-19. Study background: PBMCs, B-cell-depleted T cells, or T cells provided the cDNA or gDNA that made up the material.

V lost 4 bases to trimming and J lost 8 bases; unmatched junction nucleotides: 15. This CDR3 is built from 17 residues. Germline CDR1 and CDR2: SEHNR and FQNEAQ (reference sequence). Using immunoSEQ multiplex PCR, the repertoire was profiled, and TCRdb retains in-frame clones only, with some absent. Among roughly 220,000 clones, approximately 84% were seen once, and the ten largest hold over 2.5%. The source is a man aged 50-60 years who had recovered from COVID-19. What was sequenced was peripheral blood. The V and J genes are TRBV7-9 and TRBJ2-1, with TRBD1 identical over 9 bases. CDR3 amino acids: CASSSTKGQGKRDEQFF. The CDR3, as DNA: TGTGCCAGCAGCTCAACCAAGGGACAGGGAAAGAGGGATGAGCAGTTCTTC.